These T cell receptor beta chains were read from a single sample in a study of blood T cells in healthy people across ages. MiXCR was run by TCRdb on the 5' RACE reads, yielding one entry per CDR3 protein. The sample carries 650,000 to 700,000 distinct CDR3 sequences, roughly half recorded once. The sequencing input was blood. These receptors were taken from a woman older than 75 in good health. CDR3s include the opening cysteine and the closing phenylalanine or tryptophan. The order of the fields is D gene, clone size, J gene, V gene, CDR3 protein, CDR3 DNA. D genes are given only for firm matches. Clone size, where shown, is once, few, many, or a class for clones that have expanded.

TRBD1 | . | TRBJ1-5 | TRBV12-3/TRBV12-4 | CACSLVAGGDDQPQHF | TGTGCCTGCAGTTTAGTGGCAGGGGGTGACGATCAGCCCCAGCATTTT
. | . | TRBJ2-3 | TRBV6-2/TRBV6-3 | CASSNRLDTQYF | TGTGCCAGCAGTAACCGACTAGATACGCAGTATTTT
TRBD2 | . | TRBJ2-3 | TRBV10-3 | CAISDPDSGGAMYF | TGTGCCATCAGTGATCCCGATAGCGGGGGGGCTATGTATTTT
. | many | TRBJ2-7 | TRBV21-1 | CASWDRGLEQYF | TGTGCCAGCTGGGACAGAGGTTTGGAGCAGTACTTC
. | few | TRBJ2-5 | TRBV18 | CASSPRGTQYF | TGTGCCAGCTCACCAAGGGGGACCCAGTACTTC
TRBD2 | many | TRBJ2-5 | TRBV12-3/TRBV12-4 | CASSVAGADQETQYF | TGTGCCAGCAGTGTAGCGGGGGCCGACCAAGAGACCCAGTACTTC
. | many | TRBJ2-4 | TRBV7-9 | CASSHIMGPKNIQYF | TGTGCCAGCAGCCACATCATGGGGCCCAAAAACATTCAGTACTTC
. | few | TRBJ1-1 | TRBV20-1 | CSASFFPEAFF | TGCAGTGCTAGTTTTTTCCCTGAAGCTTTCTTT
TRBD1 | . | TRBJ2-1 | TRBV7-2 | CASGRDRVNEQFF | TGTGCCAGCGGCCGGGACAGGGTGAATGAGCAGTTCTTC
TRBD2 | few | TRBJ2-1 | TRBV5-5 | CASSSLPLSAGAYNEQFF | TGTGCCAGCAGCTCCCTCCCACTTTCAGCGGGGGCCTACAATGAGCAGTTCTTC
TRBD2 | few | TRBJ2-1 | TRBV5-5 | CASSLPSGGEQFF | TGTGCCAGCAGCTTACCTAGCGGCGGTGAGCAGTTCTTC
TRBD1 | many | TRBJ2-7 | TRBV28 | CASTWTGTYEQYF | TGTGCCAGCACCTGGACAGGGACTTACGAGCAGTACTTC
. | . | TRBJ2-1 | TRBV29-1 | CSVEGLRLYNEQFF | TGCAGCGTTGAAGGTCTCCGGCTGTACAATGAGCAGTTCTTC
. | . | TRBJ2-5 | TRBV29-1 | CSVRAGRASSETQYF | TGCAGCGTTCGGGCGGGACGAGCGTCCTCAGAGACCCAGTACTTC
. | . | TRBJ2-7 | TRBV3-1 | CASSSDTYEQYF | TGTGCCAGCAGCTCCGATACCTACGAGCAGTACTTC
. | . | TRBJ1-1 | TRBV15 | CATSREVPSDTEAFF | TGTGCCACCAGCAGAGAAGTTCCGTCCGACACTGAAGCTTTCTTT
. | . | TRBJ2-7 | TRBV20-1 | CSGKRDSYEQYF | TGCAGTGGTAAACGGGATTCCTACGAGCAGTACTTC